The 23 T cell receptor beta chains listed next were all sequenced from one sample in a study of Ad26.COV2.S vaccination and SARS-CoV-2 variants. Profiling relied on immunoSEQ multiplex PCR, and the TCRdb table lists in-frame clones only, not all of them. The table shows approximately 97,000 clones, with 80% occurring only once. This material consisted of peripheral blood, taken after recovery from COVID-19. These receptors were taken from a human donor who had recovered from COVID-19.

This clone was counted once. The CDR3 reads CASSPTGGLDTGELFF. The CDR3 DNA follows: TGTGCCAGCAGCCCAACGGGGGGGCTGGACACCGGGGAGCTGTTTTTT. The V and J genes are TRBV7-3 and TRBJ2-2; 8 nucleotides agree with TRBD2. This CDR3 region has 16 residues. The V gene's germline CDR1 is SGHTA and CDR2 FQGTGA. The ends lost 5 bases at V and 3 bases at J; junction bases unmatched: 8. Supplemented by reference TRBV7-3 and TRBJ2-2, the full variable domain reads GAGVSQTPSNKVTEKGKYVELRCDPISGHTALYWYRQSLGQGPEFLIYFQGTGAADDSGLPNDRFFAVRPEGSVSTLKIQRTERGDSAVYLCASSPTGGLDTGELFFGEGSRLTVL.

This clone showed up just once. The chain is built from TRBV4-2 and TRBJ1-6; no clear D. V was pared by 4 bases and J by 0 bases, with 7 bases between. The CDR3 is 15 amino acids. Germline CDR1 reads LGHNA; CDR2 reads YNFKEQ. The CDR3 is CASSREASYNSPLHF. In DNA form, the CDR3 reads TGTGCCAGCAGCCGAGAGGCCTCCTATAATTCACCCCTCCACTTT.

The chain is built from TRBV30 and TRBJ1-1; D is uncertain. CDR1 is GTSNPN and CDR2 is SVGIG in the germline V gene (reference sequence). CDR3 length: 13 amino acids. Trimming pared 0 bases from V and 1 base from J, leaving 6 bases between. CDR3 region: CAWSVAGNTEAFF. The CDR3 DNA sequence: TGTGCCTGGAGTGTAGCGGGGAACACTGAAGCTTTCTTT.

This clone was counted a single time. CDR3 sequence (DNA): TGCGCCAGCAGTGAGTCGCGAGGAGGGTTGATGGACACAGATACGCAGTATTTT. Translation gives CASSESRGGLMDTDTQYF. This sequence joins TRBV10-2 and TRBJ2-3; a possible D gene is TRBD2 (6 bases). The CDR3 extends over 18 amino acids. V shed 0 bases and J shed 2 bases, with 18 bases lying between them. CDR1 and CDR2 (germline): WSHSY, SAAADI.

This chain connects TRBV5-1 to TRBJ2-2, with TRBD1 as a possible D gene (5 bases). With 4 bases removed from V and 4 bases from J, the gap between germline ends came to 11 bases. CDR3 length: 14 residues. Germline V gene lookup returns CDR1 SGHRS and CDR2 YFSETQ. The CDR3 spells CASSGAGITGELFF. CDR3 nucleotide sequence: TGCGCCAGCAGCGGGGCAGGGATCACCGGGGAGCTGTTTTTT.

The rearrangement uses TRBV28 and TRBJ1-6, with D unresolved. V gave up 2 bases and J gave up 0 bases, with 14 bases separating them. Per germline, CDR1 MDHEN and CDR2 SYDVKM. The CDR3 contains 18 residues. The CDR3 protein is CASSLVHPISSYNSPLHF. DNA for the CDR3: TGTGCCAGCAGTTTAGTTCACCCAATTAGCTCCTATAATTCACCCCTCCACTTT.

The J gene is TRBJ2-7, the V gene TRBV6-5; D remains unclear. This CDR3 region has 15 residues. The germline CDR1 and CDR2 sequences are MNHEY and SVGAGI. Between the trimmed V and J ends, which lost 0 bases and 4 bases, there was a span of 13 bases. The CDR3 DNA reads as TGTGCCAGCAGTTACTCGTGGAGCGACTCTTACGAGCAGTACTTC. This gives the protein CASSYSWSDSYEQYF.

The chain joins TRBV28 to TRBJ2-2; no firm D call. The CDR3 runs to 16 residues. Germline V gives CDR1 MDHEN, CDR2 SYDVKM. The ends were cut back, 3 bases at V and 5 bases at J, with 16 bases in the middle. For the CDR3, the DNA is TGTGCCAGCAGTTTGTTCGTAGGAACCGGGACCGGGGAGCTGTTTTTT. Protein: CASSLFVGTGTGELFF.

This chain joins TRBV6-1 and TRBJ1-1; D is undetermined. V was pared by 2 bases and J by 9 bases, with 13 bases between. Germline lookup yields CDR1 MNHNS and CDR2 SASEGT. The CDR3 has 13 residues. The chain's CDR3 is CASSERVGGKAFF. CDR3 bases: TGTGCCAGCAGTGAAAGGGTGGGAGGAAAAGCTTTCTTT.

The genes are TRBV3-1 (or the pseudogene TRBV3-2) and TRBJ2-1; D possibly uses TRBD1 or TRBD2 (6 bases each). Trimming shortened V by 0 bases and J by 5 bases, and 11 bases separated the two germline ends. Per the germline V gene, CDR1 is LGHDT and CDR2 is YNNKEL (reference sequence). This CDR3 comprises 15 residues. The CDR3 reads CASSQDGGPHNEQFF. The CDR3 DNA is TGTGCCAGCAGCCAAGACGGGGGCCCCCACAATGAGCAGTTCTTC.

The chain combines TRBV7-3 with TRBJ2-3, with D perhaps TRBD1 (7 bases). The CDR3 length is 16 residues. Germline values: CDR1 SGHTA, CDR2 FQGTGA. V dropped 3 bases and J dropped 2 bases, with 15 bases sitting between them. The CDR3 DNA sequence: TGTGCCAGCAGCTTCCAGGGGGGAGGTTACACAGATACGCAGTATTTT. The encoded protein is CASSFQGGGYTDTQYF.

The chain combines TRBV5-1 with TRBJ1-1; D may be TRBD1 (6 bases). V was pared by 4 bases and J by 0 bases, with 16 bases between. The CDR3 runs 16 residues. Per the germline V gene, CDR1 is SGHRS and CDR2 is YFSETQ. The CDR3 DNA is TGCGCCAGCAGCCCGAGGGGGGCCCCTATGAACACTGAAGCTTTCTTT. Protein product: CASSPRGAPMNTEAFF.

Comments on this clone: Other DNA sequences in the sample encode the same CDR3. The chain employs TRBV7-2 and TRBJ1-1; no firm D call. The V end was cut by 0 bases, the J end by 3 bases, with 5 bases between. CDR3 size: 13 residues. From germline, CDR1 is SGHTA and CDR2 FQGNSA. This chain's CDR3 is CASSLALDTEAFF. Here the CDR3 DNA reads TGTGCCAGCAGCTTAGCTCTGGACACTGAAGCTTTCTTT.

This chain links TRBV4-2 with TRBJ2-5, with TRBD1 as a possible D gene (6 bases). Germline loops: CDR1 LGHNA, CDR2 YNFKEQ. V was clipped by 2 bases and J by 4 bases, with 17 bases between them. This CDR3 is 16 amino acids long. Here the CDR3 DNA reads TGTGCCAGCAGCCAATCCCCCAGACAGGTCGGAGAGACCCAGTACTTC. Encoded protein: CASSQSPRQVGETQYF.

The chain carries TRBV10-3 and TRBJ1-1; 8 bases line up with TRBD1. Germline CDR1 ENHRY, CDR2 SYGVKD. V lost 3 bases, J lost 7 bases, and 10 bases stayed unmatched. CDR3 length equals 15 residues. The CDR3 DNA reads TGTGCCATCAGTGAAAAAATGGACAGGGAAGGTGAAGCTTTCTTT. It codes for CAISEKMDREGEAFF.

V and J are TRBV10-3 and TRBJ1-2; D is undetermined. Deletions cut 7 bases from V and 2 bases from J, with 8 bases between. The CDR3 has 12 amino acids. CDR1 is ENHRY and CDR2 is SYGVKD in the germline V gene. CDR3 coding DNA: TGTGCCATCAAGGAGGGCAACTATGGCTACACCTTC. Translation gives CAIKEGNYGYTF.

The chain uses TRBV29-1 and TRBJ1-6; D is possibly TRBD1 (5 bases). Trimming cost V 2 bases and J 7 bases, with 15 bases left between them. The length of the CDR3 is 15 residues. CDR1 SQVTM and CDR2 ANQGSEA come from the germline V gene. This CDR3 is CSVESEAGQNSPLHF. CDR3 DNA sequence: TGCAGCGTTGAATCCGAGGCAGGACAAAATTCACCCCTCCACTTT. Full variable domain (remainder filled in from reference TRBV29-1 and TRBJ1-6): SAVISQKPSRDICQRGTSLTIQCQVDSQVTMMFWYRQQPGQSLTLIATANQGSEATYESGFVIDKFPISRPNLTFSTLTVSNMSPEDSSIYLCSVESEAGQNSPLHFGNGTRLTVT.

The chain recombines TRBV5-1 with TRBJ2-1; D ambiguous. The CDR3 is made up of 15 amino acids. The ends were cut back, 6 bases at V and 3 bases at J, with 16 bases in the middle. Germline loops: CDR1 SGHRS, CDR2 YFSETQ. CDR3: CASTRSGFDYNEQFF. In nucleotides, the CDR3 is TGCGCCAGCACCCGGTCGGGCTTTGACTACAATGAGCAGTTCTTC.

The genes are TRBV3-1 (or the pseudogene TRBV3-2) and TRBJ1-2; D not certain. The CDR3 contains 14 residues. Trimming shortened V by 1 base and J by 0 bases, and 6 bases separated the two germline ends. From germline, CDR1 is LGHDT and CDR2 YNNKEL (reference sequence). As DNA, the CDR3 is TGTGCCAGCAGCCAAGGGGCGGCTAACTATGGCTACACCTTC. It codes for CASSQGAANYGYTF.

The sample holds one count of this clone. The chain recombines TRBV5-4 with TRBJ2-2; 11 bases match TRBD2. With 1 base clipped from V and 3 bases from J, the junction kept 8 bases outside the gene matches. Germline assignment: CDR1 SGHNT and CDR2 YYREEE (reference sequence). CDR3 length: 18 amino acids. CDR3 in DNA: TGTGCCAGCAGCTTGTACGCTAGCGGGGGGTACCACACCGGGGAGCTGTTTTTT. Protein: CASSLYASGGYHTGELFF.

The CDR3 nucleotides read TGTGCCAGCTCACCGACCCTCACCGGGGGCAACTATGGCTACACCTTC. Translated: CASSPTLTGGNYGYTF. The rearrangement links TRBV18 to TRBJ1-2; tentatively, D is TRBD1 (6 bases). The CDR3 totals 16 residues. The germline V and J ends were trimmed by 3 bases and 2 bases, with 16 bases remaining between them. The germline V gene has CDR1 KGHSH and CDR2 LQKENI.

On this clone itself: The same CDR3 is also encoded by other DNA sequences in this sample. The CDR3 sequence: CASSRDLQETQYF. The DNA for the CDR3 is TGTGCCAGCAGTCGGGACTTACAAGAGACCCAGTACTTC. V gene TRBV6-5 combines with J gene TRBJ2-5; weak D call: TRBD2 (6 bases). Between the trimmed V and J ends, which lost 5 bases and 2 bases, there was a span of 9 bases. From germline, CDR1 is MNHEY and CDR2 SVGAGI. CDR3 length: 13 residues.

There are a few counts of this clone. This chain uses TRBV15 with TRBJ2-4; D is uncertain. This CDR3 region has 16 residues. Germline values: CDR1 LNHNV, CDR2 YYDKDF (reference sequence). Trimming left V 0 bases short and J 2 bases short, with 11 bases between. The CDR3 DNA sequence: TGTGCCACCAGCAGAGATTCGATTTCGTCCAAAAACATTCAGTACTTC. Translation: CATSRDSISSKNIQYF.